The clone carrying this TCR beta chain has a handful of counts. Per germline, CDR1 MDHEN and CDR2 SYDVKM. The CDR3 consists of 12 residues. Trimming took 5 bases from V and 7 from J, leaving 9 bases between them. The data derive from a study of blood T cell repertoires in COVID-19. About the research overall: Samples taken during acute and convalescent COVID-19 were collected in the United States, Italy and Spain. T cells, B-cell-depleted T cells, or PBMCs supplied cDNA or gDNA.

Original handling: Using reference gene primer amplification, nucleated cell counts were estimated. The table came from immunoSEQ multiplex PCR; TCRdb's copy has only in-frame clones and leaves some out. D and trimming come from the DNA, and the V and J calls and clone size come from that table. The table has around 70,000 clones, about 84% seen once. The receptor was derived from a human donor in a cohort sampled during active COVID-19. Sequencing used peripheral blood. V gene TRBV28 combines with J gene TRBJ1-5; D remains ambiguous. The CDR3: CASSLIEQPQHF. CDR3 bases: TGTGCCAGCAGTCTAATAGAACAGCCCCAGCATTTT.